These 15 T cell receptor beta chains originate from one sample sequenced in a study of identical twins. TCRdb re-analysed the 5' RACE reads in MiXCR, keeping a single row per CDR3 protein. The sample comprises around 1.7 million distinct CDR3 sequences, under 35% of which are singletons, and 0.27% rests with the top ten. Sequencing was carried out using cord blood. The receptors were gathered from a newborn girl in good health.

The J gene is TRBJ1-2, the V gene TRBV28; 8 nucleotides match TRBD1. Germline V gives CDR1 MDHEN, CDR2 SYDVKM. The CDR3 is 14 amino acids. V was pared by 6 bases and J by 5 bases, with 8 bases of the junction left unmatched. The CDR3 coding sequence is TGTGCCAGCAGGGGACAGGCAACTCAATATGGCTACACCTTC. Its translation is CASRGQATQYGYTF.

The CDR3 DNA reads as TGTGCCAGCAGTTACGGACAGGAGGGCTCCTCTGGGGCCAACGTCCTGACTTTC. Protein product: CASSYGQEGSSGANVLTF. The chain links TRBV28 to TRBJ2-6; perhaps TRBD1 as D (7 bases). The CDR3 covers 18 residues. Trimming removed 4 bases from V and 0 bases from J, with 16 bases in between. Per the germline V gene, CDR1 is MDHEN and CDR2 is SYDVKM.

The chain is built from TRBV25-1 and TRBJ1-4, with D possibly TRBD1 on 6 matching bases. Germline CDR1 MGHDK, CDR2 SYGVNS. Trimming removed 3 bases from V and 0 bases from J, with 11 bases in between. The CDR3 runs 16 residues. CDR3 amino acids: CASSDQGGATNEKLFF. The CDR3 region has the DNA TGTGCCAGCAGTGATCAAGGGGGGGCAACTAATGAAAAACTGTTTTTT. Drawing the rest from reference TRBV25-1 and TRBJ1-4, the complete variable domain is EADIYQTPRYLVIGTGKKITLECSQTMGHDKMYWYQQDPGMELHLIHYSYGVNSTEKGDLSSESTVSRIRTEHFPLTLESARPSHTSQYLCASSDQGGATNEKLFFGSGTQLSVL.

The J gene is TRBJ2-1, the V gene TRBV7-8; 7 nucleotides align to TRBD2. The J segment lost 10 bases and the V segment lost 2 bases, leaving 5 bases of the junction unmatched. This CDR3 has 13 amino acids. Germline values: CDR1 SGHVS, CDR2 FQNEAQ. Written as DNA, the CDR3 is TGTGCCAGCAGCTTAAGACTAGCCTACGAGCAGTTCTTC. Amino acid sequence: CASSLRLAYEQFF.

This rearrangement joins TRBV7-9 to TRBJ2-5; 7 bases are shared with TRBD2. Trimming cost V 5 bases and J 0 bases; bases outside gene matches: 18. This CDR3 region has 19 residues. Germline CDR1 SEHNR, CDR2 FQNEAQ (reference sequence). This chain's CDR3 is CASSPVPTSEVLYQETQYF. CDR3 in DNA: TGTGCCAGCAGCCCCGTTCCCACTAGCGAGGTATTGTACCAAGAGACCCAGTACTTC.

This clonotype has only a few counts. This sequence joins TRBV4-2 and TRBJ2-5, with 9 positions matching TRBD2. Germline CDR1 LGHNA, CDR2 YNFKEQ. Trimming removed 4 bases from V and 2 bases from J; junction bases left unmatched: 8. CDR3 length equals 16 residues. The CDR3 region has the DNA TGTGCCAGCAGCCCAGCTTACCTAGCGGGGCAAGAGACCCAGTACTTC. Translation gives CASSPAYLAGQETQYF.

The gene calls are TRBV11-2 and TRBJ2-7; 8 nucleotides align to TRBD2. The CDR3 consists of 18 residues. From germline, CDR1 is SGHAT and CDR2 FQNNGV. J gave up 1 base and V 1 base, and 12 bases lay outside the gene matches. CDR3: CASSLVARVRGRSYEQYF. CDR3 bases: TGTGCCAGCAGCTTAGTCGCCCGCGTCCGCGGGAGGTCCTACGAGCAGTACTTC.

This clonotype appeared a few times. This chain uses TRBV6-1 with TRBJ2-5, with a possible D match to TRBD2 (5 bases). V dropped 8 bases and J dropped 3 bases, with 7 bases sitting between them. The germline gives CDR1 MNHNS, CDR2 SASEGT. The CDR3 is 11 amino acids. CDR3 coding DNA: TGTGCCAGCGTCGGGGAAGAGACCCAGTACTTC. As protein: CASVGEETQYF.

This clonotype was picked up a small number of times. Being one base from a much bigger clone, this may be a read error. The V and J genes are TRBV19 and TRBJ1-2; tentative D call: TRBD1 (6 bases). Trimming removed 9 bases at V and 2 bases at J, with 7 bases between. Germline lookup yields CDR1 LNHDA and CDR2 SQIVND (reference sequence). There are 11 residues in the CDR3. The CDR3: CARGQNYGYTF. The CDR3 bases are TGTGCCAGGGGACAAAACTATGGCTACACCTTC.

This chain links TRBV14 with TRBJ1-2, with 7 bases lining up with TRBD1. Trimming at V came to 4 bases and at J to 7 bases, leaving 9 bases not matched to a gene. The CDR3 length is 14 residues. Germline V gene lookup returns CDR1 SGHDN and CDR2 FVKESK. The CDR3 region has the DNA TGTGCCAGCAGCCCCTGGACAGGCGGGGGTGGCTACACCTTC. This encodes CASSPWTGGGGYTF.

This clonotype appeared a few times. The chain combines TRBV25-1 with TRBJ2-3, with D tentatively TRBD1 (8 bases). CDR3 size: 15 residues. V was trimmed by 3 bases and J by 4 bases, leaving 14 bases between them. Per the germline V gene, CDR1 is MGHDK and CDR2 is SYGVNS. The CDR3 nucleotides are TGTGCCAGCAGTGAGTACAGGGGGGGGGCAGATACGCAGTATTTT. Its protein product is CASSEYRGGADTQYF.

This clonotype was counted between two and nine times. CDR3 residues: CSASLPGGSTDTQYF. The DNA of the CDR3 is TGCAGTGCTAGTTTGCCGGGGGGAAGCACAGATACGCAGTATTTT. This rearrangement joins TRBV20-1 to TRBJ2-3, with 7 nucleotides matching TRBD2. The length of the CDR3 is 15 residues. J lost 0 bases, V lost 3 bases, and 6 bases had no gene match. The germline V gene encodes CDR1 DFQATT and CDR2 SNEGSKA (reference sequence).

The gene calls are TRBV5-1 and TRBJ1-3; D is perhaps TRBD1 (5 bases). In germline, CDR1 is SGHRS, CDR2 YFSETQ. The germline V and J ends were trimmed by 3 bases and 4 bases, with 14 bases remaining between them. CDR3 length equals 15 residues. For the CDR3, the DNA is TGCGCCAGCAGCTCGGACACCGGAGCGGGAAACACCATATATTTT. Translated: CASSSDTGAGNTIYF.

The chain uses TRBV5-6 and TRBJ1-1; 8 nucleotides line up with TRBD1. There are 14 residues in the CDR3. J was trimmed by 10 bases and V by 2 bases; bases with no gene match: 10. Germline V lookup: CDR1 SGHDT, CDR2 YYEEEE. The CDR3 coding sequence is TGTGCCAGCAGCTTCCCGGGGACAGGACGTGTAGCTTTCTTT. It yields the protein CASSFPGTGRVAFF.

This rearrangement joins TRBV21-1 to TRBJ1-1; TRBD1 is taken as the D call from the table, unchecked against the DNA. TRBV21-1 is annotated as a pseudogene. The CDR3 runs 19 residues. This CDR3 reads CASSKVRVDRGRLNTEAFF. In DNA form, the CDR3 reads TGTGCCAGCAGCAAAGTCCGTGTGGACAGGGGCAGGTTGAACACTGAAGCTTTCTTT.